A single sample gave rise to the 3 T cell receptor beta chains below, sequenced in a study of blood T cell repertoires in COVID-19. Method: immunoSEQ multiplex PCR; TCRdb's copy keeps in-frame clones and lacks some. This table has 150,000 to 200,000 clones, about 87% appearing once. Sequencing used peripheral blood. Receptors originate from a woman aged 45-65 years with acute or convalescent COVID-19.

V is TRBV30 and J is TRBJ1-2, with 7 positions matching TRBD1. In germline, CDR1 is GTSNPN, CDR2 SVGIG (reference sequence). The V gene end was trimmed by 5 bases and the J gene end by 4 bases; junction bases not matched to a gene: 4. The CDR3 runs to 12 residues. The DNA for the CDR3 is TGTGCCTGGGTGGACAGGCGCTATGGCTACACCTTC. This translates into CAWVDRRYGYTF.

V is TRBV10-3 and J is TRBJ2-1; TRBD1 matches 7 bases. The V gene's germline CDR1 is ENHRY and CDR2 SYGVKD. With V trimmed by 4 bases and J by 1 base, 7 bases remained unmatched. The CDR3 extends over 16 amino acids. The CDR3 region has the DNA TGTGCCATCAGTGCCCCCGACAGGGTATCCTACAATGAGCAGTTCTTC. Its protein product is CAISAPDRVSYNEQFF.

This sequence joins TRBV11-2 and TRBJ2-1; 7 bases match TRBD1. The V gene's germline CDR1 is SGHAT and CDR2 FQNNGV. CDR3 size: 15 residues. The V gene end was trimmed by 3 bases and the J gene end by 4 bases; junction bases not matched to a gene: 6. CDR3 sequence (DNA): TGTGCCAGCAGCTTTCGGGACAGATTTTACAATGAGCAGTTCTTC. It codes for CASSFRDRFYNEQFF.